This TCR beta chain was captured in a study of blood T cell repertoires in COVID-19. Assay used: immunoSEQ multiplex PCR; TCRdb lists only in-frame clones, some missing. The data contain some 340,000 clones, around nine tenths of them seen just once; the ten biggest clones take up around 3.9%. The CDR3 runs to 12 residues. Trimming cost V 5 bases and J 3 bases, with 5 bases left between them. Living in 24 US areas, the participants were between roughly 18 and 95 years of age. Sequencing was done on a sample of PBMCs or T cells enriched from blood (not recorded which). The receptor's source is a woman aged 30 to 39 who had been exposed to COVID-19. This chain uses TRBV12-3 or TRBV12-4 with TRBJ1-5; D is undetermined. CDR3 nucleotides: TGTGCCAGCAGTCCCTTCAATCAGCCCCAGCATTTT. As protein: CASSPFNQPQHF.